Listed here is a single T cell receptor beta chain. As handled by the study authors: Reference gene primer amplification yielded estimated nucleated cell counts. Some clones are missing from TCRdb's copy, which holds only in-frame ones; the method was immunoSEQ multiplex PCR. The DNA gave D and trimming, while V, J and clone size come from that table. This table holds 120,000 or so clones, 70% to 90% found once. These data come from a study of blood T cell repertoires in COVID-19. Study background: Nucleic acid was either cDNA or gDNA, and it came from T cells, B-cell-depleted T cells, or PBMCs.

Germline lookup yields CDR1 SNHLY and CDR2 FYNNEI. The CDR3 totals 11 residues. V was cut by 4 bases and J by 9 bases, with 10 bases left in between. Specimen: peripheral blood. The clonotype was recovered from a woman aged 45 to 65 with acute or convalescent COVID-19. The chain is built from TRBV2 and TRBJ2-7; perhaps TRBD2 as D (5 bases). This chain's CDR3 is CASSGGRVQYF. Written as DNA, the CDR3 is TGTGCCAGCAGTGGAGGGCGCGTGCAGTACTTC.